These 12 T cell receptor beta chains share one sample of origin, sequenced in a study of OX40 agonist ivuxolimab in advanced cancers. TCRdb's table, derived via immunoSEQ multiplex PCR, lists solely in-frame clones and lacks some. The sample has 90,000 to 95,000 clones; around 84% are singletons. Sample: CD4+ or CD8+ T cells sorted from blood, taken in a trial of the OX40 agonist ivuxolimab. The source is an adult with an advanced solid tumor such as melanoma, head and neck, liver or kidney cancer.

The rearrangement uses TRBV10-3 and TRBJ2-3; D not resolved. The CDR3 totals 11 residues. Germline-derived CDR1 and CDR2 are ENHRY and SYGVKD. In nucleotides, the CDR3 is TGTGCATGTGGGTCGGCAGATACGCAGTATTTT. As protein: CACGSADTQYF.

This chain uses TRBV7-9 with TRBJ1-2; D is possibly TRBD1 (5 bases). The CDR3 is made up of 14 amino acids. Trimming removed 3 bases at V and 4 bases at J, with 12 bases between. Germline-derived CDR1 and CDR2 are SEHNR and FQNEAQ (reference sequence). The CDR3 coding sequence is TGTGCCAGCAGCTTTGGGGCTCCCCTCTATGGCTACACCTTC. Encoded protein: CASSFGAPLYGYTF.

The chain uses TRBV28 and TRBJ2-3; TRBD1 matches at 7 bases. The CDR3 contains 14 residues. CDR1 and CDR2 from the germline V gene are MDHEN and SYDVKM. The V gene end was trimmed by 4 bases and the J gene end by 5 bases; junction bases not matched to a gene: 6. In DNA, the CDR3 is TGTGCCAGCAGTTCCGGGACAGAACAAGATACGCAGTATTTT. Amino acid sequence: CASSSGTEQDTQYF.

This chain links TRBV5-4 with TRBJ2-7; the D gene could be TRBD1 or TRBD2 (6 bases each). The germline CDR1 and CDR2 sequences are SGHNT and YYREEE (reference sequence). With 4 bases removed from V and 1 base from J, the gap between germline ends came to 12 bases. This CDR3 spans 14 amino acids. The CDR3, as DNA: TGTGCCAGCAGCCAGGGAGGACAGTCCTACGAGCAGTACTTC. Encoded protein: CASSQGGQSYEQYF.

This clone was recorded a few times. Here the CDR3 DNA reads TGTGCCAGTAGTACATACGACGGCGAGCAGTACTTC. Residues: CASSTYDGEQYF. The chain combines TRBV19 with TRBJ2-7; D gene unclear. CDR1 and CDR2 from the germline V gene are LNHDA and SQIVND (reference sequence). This CDR3 region has 12 residues. V was shortened by 4 bases and J by 6 bases, with 10 bases between the two germline ends.

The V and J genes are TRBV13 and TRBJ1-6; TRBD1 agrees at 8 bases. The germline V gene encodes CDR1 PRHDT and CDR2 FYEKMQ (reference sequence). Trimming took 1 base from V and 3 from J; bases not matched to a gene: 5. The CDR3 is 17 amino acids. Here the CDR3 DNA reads TGTGCCAGCAGCTTAGCAGGGGGCGGTCTCTATAATTCACCCCTCCACTTT. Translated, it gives CASSLAGGGLYNSPLHF.

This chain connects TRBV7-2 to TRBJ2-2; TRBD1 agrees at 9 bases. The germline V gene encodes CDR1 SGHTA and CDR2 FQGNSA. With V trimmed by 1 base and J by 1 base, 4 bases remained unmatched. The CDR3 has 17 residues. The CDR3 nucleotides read TGTGCCAGCAGCTTAGTGGGGACAGGGCAGAACACCGGGGAGCTGTTTTTT. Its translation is CASSLVGTGQNTGELFF.

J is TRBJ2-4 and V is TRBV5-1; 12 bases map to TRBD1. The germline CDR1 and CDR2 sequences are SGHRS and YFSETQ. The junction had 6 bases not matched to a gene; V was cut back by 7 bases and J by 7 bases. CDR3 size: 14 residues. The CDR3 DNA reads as TGCGCCAGCGCCGCCGGGACAGGGGGCAACATTCAGTACTTC. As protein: CASAAGTGGNIQYF.

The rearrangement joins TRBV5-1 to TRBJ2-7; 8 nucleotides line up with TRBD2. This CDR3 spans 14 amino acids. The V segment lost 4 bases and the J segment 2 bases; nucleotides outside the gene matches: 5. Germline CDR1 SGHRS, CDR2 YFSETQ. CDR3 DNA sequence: TGCGCCAGCAGCGGGGGACTAGGGGCCTACGAGCAGTACTTC. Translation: CASSGGLGAYEQYF.

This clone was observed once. The CDR3 here is CASSLGTFDTDTQYF. CDR3 DNA: TGTGCCAGCAGCCTCGGGACATTCGACACAGATACGCAGTATTTT. The gene calls are TRBV5-8 and TRBJ2-3; D might be TRBD1 (6 bases). With 4 bases removed from V and 2 bases from J, the gap between germline ends came to 14 bases. The CDR3 sequence is 15 residues long. CDR1 and CDR2 from the germline V gene are SGHTS and YDEGEE.

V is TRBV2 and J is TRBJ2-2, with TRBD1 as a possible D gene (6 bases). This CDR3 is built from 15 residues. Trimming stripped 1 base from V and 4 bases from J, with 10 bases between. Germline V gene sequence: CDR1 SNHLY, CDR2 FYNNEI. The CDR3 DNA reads TGTGCCAGCAGTGAAGGCGTAGGGGGCACCGGGGAGCTGTTTTTT. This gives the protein CASSEGVGGTGELFF.

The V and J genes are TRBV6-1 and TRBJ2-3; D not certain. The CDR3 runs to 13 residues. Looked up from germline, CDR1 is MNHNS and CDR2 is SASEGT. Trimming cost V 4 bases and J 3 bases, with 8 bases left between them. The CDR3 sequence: CASSAQRTDTQYF. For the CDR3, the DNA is TGTGCCAGCAGTGCCCAGAGGACAGATACGCAGTATTTT.